This T cell receptor beta chain was profiled in a study of technical replicates of blood from several donors. Using immunoSEQ multiplex PCR, the repertoire was profiled, and TCRdb retains in-frame clones only, with some absent. Of over 50,000 clones listed, around 87% are singletons. CDR3 length: 13 amino acids. Trimming took 8 bases from V and 6 from J, leaving 17 bases between them. Germline V CDR1 and CDR2: ENHRY, SYGVKD. The sample was PBMCs. This rearrangement joins TRBV10-3 to TRBJ2-7, with a possible D match to TRBD1 (7 bases). This TCR was sampled from a human donor in good health. Some clones in this sample may be carry-over from other donors' samples. This CDR3 reads CAIRETGRGEQYF. The CDR3, as DNA: TGTGCCATCCGGGAGACAGGGAGAGGCGAGCAGTACTTC.